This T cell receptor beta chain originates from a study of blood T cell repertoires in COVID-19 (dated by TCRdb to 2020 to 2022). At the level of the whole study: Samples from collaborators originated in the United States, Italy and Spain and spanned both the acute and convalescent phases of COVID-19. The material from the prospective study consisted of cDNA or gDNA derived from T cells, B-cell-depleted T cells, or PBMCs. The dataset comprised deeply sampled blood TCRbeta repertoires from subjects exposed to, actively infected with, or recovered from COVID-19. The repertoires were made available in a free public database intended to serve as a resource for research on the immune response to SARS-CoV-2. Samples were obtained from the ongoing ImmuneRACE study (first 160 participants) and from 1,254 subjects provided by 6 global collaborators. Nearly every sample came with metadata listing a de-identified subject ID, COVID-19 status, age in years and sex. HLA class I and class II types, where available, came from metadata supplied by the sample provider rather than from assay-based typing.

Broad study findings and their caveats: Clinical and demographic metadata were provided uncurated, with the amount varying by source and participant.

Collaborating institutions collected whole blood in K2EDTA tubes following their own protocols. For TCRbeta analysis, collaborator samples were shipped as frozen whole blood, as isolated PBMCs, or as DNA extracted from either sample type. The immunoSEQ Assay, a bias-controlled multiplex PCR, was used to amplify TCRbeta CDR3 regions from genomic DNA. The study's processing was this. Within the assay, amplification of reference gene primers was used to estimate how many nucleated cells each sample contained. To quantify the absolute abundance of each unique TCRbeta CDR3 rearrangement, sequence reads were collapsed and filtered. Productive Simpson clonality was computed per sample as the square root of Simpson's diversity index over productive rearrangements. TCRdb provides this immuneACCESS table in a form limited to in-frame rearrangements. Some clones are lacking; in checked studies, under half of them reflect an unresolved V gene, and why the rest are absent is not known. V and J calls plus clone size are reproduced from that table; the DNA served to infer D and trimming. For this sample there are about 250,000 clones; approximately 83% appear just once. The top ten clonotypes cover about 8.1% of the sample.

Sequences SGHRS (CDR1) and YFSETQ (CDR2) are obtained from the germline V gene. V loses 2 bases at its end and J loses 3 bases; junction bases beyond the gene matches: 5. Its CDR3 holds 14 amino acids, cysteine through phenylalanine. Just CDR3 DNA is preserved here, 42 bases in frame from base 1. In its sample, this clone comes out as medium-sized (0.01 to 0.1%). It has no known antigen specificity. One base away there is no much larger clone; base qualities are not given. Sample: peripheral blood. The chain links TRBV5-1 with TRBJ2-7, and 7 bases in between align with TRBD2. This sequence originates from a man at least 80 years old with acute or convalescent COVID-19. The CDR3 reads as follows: CASSFGGRLYEQYF. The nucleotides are TGCGCCAGCAGCTTCGGGGGGAGGCTCTACGAGCAGTACTTC.